Listed below are T cell receptor beta chains from one sample, sequenced in a study of blood T cell repertoires in COVID-19. The assay was immunoSEQ multiplex PCR, and TCRdb's table has in-frame clones only and misses some. Of about 89,000 clones listed, more than 70% are singletons. Specimen: peripheral blood. The origin of the receptors is a man in his fifties or sixties with acute or convalescent COVID-19. The CDR3 runs from the conserved cysteine through the conserved F or W. D genes are given only for firm matches. Only some rows state a clone size, as once, few, many or a class for expanded clones.

NA	TRBJ1-2	TRBD1	TRBV10-3	TGTGCCATCAGCCAACAGGGGGCGGGAGGCTACACCTTC	CAISQQGAGGYTF
NA	TRBJ1-1	NA	TRBV27	TGTGCCAGCAGTCCTGGATGGGGCGGCACTGAAGCTTTCTTT	CASSPGWGGTEAFF
NA	TRBJ2-2	NA	TRBV7-9	TGTGCCAGCAGCTTGACAGCGAACACCGGGGAGCTGTTTTTT	CASSLTANTGELFF
once	TRBJ1-2	TRBD1	TRBV28	TGTGCCAGCAGTTCCTCCAGGGGGCGCGAGGGCTACACCTTC	CASSSSRGREGYTF
NA	TRBJ1-2	NA	TRBV7-8	TGTGCCAGCTCTCTAGGAGGTTATGGCTACACCTTC	CASSLGGYGYTF
few	TRBJ1-3	TRBD1	TRBV6-5	TGTGCCAGCAGGACAGGGGGCCGCGGACACACCATATATTTT	CASRTGGRGHTIYF
NA	TRBJ2-1	TRBD2	TRBV5-1	TGCGCCAGCAGCTTGAGGCCAGCGGGGGGAGTCAATGAGCAGTTCTTC	CASSLRPAGGVNEQFF
NA	TRBJ2-3	TRBD2	TRBV7-3	TGTGCCAGCAGCCTAGCGGGGGGAAGCACAGATACGCAGTATTTT	CASSLAGGSTDTQYF
NA	TRBJ1-5	NA	TRBV2	TGTGCCAGCAGTGAGTCGGGGGGCAGGAATCAGCCCCAGCATTTT	CASSESGGRNQPQHF
NA	TRBJ2-5	TRBD2	TRBV5-1	TGCGCCAGCAGCTTGGGAAGCGGGAGGCCCCAAGAGACCCAGTACTTC	CASSLGSGRPQETQYF
NA	TRBJ1-2	TRBD1	TRBV18	TGTGCCAGCTCACCGGCTGGGACAGGGTTCTATGGCTACACCTTC	CASSPAGTGFYGYTF